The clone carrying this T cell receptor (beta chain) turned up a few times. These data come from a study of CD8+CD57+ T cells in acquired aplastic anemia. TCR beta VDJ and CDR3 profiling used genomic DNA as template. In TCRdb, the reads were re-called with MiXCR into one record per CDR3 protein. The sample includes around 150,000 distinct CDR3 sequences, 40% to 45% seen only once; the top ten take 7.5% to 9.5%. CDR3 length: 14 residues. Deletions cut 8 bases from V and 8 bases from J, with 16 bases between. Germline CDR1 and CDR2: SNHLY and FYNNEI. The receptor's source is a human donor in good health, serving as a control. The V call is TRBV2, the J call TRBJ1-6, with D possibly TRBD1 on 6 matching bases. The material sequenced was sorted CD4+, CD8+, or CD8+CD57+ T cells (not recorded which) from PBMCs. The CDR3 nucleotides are TGTGCCAGCCTACTCGAGGGGGGCCATTCACCCCTCCACTTT. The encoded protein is CASLLEGGHSPLHF.